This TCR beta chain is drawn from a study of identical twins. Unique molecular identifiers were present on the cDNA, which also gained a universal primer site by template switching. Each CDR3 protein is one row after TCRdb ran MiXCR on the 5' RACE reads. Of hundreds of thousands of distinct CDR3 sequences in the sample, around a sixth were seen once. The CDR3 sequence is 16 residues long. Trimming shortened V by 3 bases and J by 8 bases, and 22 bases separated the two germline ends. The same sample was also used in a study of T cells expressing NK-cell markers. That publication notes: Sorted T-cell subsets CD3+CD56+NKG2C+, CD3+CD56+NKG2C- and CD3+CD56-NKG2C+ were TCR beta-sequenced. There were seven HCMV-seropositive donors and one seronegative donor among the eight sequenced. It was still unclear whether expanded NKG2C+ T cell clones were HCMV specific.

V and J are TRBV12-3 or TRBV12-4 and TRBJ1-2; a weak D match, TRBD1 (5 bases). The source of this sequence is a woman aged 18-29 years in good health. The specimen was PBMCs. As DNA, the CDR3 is TGTGCCAGCAGTTTCCTAGACCCGCAGGGAAGGACGGGCTACACCTTC. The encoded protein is CASSFLDPQGRTGYTF.